Ten or more counts support the clone carrying this TCR beta chain. As yet, its antigen is unknown. The entry originates in a study of T cells in Graves' hyperthyroidism and ophthalmopathy. General observations from the study: Model-based prediction identified ophthalmopathy a median around 6.5 months prior to its onset.

RNA transcripts yielded amplified TCR beta CDR3 regions. With the HTBI primer set, the TCR CDR3 went through a first round of RT-PCR. From the multiplex PCR reads, TCRdb called clonotypes with MiXCR, one entry per CDR3 protein. The sample lists 300,000 to 500,000 distinct CDR3 sequences; roughly 13% were seen once. Sample: blood. The sequence was obtained from a man in his fifties with Graves' ophthalmopathy.

CDR3 protein: CASSPGMGENIQYF. CDR3 DNA: TGTGCCAGCAGCCCGGGGATGGGTGAAAACATTCAGTACTTC. The chain recombines TRBV7-2 with TRBJ2-4; perhaps TRBD2 as D (5 bases). Looked up from germline, CDR1 is SGHTA and CDR2 is FQGNSA. This CDR3 is 14 amino acids long. Trimming removed 5 bases at V and 5 bases at J, with 13 bases between. The whole variable domain, filled in from reference TRBV7-2 and TRBJ2-4, reads GAGVSQSPSNKVTEKGKDVELRCDPISGHTALYWYRQSLGQGLEFLIYFQGNSAPDKSGLPSDRFSAERTGGSVSTLTIQRTQQEDSAVYLCASSPGMGENIQYFGAGTRLSVL.